This record looks at one TCR beta chain sequence and its context. Antigen: not known. The record originates from a study of shared clonotypes between healthy human individuals. Study-wide points: Across a handful of donors, naive CD4 shared about 5%, naive CD8 3% to 3.5%, memory CD4 more than 2%, memory CD8 around 0.42%. Shared clonotypes across all four donors exceeded non-shared ones in generation probability. Naive subsets generally had larger estimated richness than memory subsets.

Per the original data handling: ImmunoSEQ junction-only sequences lacked quality scores, so their filtering differed. TCRdb keeps only in-frame clones here, not all; method: immunoSEQ multiplex PCR. V and J calls and clone size are copied from that table; D and trimming were computed from the DNA. The sample lists about 2.4 million clones, roughly 93% occurring once. The germline V gene encodes CDR1 SGHTS and CDR2 YDEGEE. V was pared by 4 bases and J by 4 bases, with 20 bases between. The CDR3 is made up of 16 amino acids. The chain uses TRBV5-8 and TRBJ1-2, with D possibly being TRBD1 (5 bases). The source is a man aged 18 to 30 in good health. Some clones in this sample may be carry-over from other donors' samples. The sequenced sample consisted of naive CD4+ T cells from PBMCs. This sample's subset: CD45RA+ positively selected. The CDR3 nucleotides read TGTGCCAGCAGCATCGGACAAGGAAATGTTTTCTATGGCTACACCTTC. Translation gives CASSIGQGNVFYGYTF.